This passage covers 7 T cell receptor beta chains from one sample sequenced in a study of shared clonotypes between healthy human individuals. The protocol was immunoSEQ multiplex PCR, while the TCRdb copy is restricted to in-frame clones and leaves out a portion. The sample yields under 2,000,000 clones, approximately 94% seen once. Positive CCR7 selection of CD45RO-negative cells yielded the naive CD8 cells, and terminally differentiated effector memory CD45RA+ cells were excluded. Sequencing was carried out using naive CD8+ T cells sorted from blood. The receptors derive from a man aged 18-30 years in good health.

CDR3 protein: CATSALAGVQETQYF. CDR3 DNA: TGTGCCACCAGCGCCCTAGCGGGGGTCCAAGAGACCCAGTACTTC. J is TRBJ2-5 and V is TRBV15; 10 bases are shared with TRBD2. The ends lost 5 bases at V and 1 base at J; junction bases unmatched: 4. Germline V gives CDR1 LNHNV, CDR2 YYDKDF (reference sequence). The CDR3 is 15 residues long.

The chain joins TRBV10-3 to TRBJ2-1, with 9 bases matching TRBD2. The CDR3 loop spans 20 amino acids. Germline V gives CDR1 ENHRY, CDR2 SYGVKD. The trim removed 6 bases at V and 8 bases at J, leaving 26 bases unmatched. As DNA, the CDR3 is TGTGCCATCAGCGAGAGCCCCGGGGGACTAGCTCCAAAGAGACGGGATGAGCAGTTCTTC. Protein: CAISESPGGLAPKRRDEQFF.

This chain joins TRBV2 and TRBJ2-7; 10 positions agree with TRBD2. V shed 8 bases, J shed 1 base, and the junction held 2 bases outside the gene matches. Germline V gene lookup returns CDR1 SNHLY and CDR2 FYNNEI. CDR3 length: 13 residues. Here the CDR3 DNA reads TGTGCCAGCGGGGGACTAGCGTCCTACGAGCAGTACTTC. It is translated as CASGGLASYEQYF.

The rearrangement joins TRBV28 to TRBJ1-5, with D unclear. Trimming took off 3 bases at V and 6 bases at J, with 9 bases between the two ends. This CDR3 spans 13 amino acids. In germline, CDR1 is MDHEN, CDR2 SYDVKM. DNA for the CDR3: TGTGCCAGCAGTTTGGAGGGTACTCAGCCCCAGCATTTT. Translated, it gives CASSLEGTQPQHF. Looking up the rest from reference TRBV28 and TRBJ1-5 gives the full variable domain: DVKVTQSSRYLVKRTGEKVFLECVQDMDHENMFWYRQDPGLGLRLIYFSYDVKMKEKGDIPEGYSVSREKKERFSLILESASTNQTSMYLCASSLEGTQPQHFGDGTRLSIL.

The rearrangement uses TRBV29-1 and TRBJ2-2; D not resolved. Germline CDR1 SQVTM, CDR2 ANQGSEA. The CDR3 is 12 amino acids. Trimming took off 6 bases at V and 1 base at J, with 6 bases between the two ends. This CDR3 is CSVRRNTGELFF. The CDR3 DNA reads as TGCAGCGTCAGGAGGAACACCGGGGAGCTGTTTTTT.

About this clone itself: Other nucleotide sequences in the sample specify the same CDR3. The CDR3 protein is CASSLALAGAYEQYF. As DNA, the CDR3 is TGTGCCAGCAGCTTGGCATTAGCGGGGGCCTACGAGCAGTACTTC. The chain links TRBV5-6 to TRBJ2-7, with 9 bases that match TRBD2. Germline CDR1 and CDR2: SGHDT and YYEEEE. CDR3 length equals 15 residues. V lost 0 bases, J lost 2 bases, and 3 bases stayed unmatched.

The V and J genes are TRBV30 and TRBJ1-5; D ambiguous. The CDR3 has 15 residues. CDR1 GTSNPN and CDR2 SVGIG come from the germline V gene (reference sequence). Trimming took 0 bases from V and 1 from J, leaving 10 bases between them. The CDR3 coding sequence is TGTGCCTGGAGTGTTTACAGTGAGAGCAATCAGCCCCAGCATTTT. Protein product: CAWSVYSESNQPQHF.